This T cell receptor (beta chain) was sequenced for a study of cytomegalovirus exposure and HLA in healthy donors. V shed 0 bases, J shed 4 bases, and the junction held 15 bases outside the gene matches. Germline CDR1 is MGHRA and CDR2 is YSYEKL. The CDR3 length is 20 residues. PCR employed 60 Vbeta and 13 Jbeta primers. Clones were read by immunoSEQ multiplex PCR, and TCRdb kept only the in-frame ones, dropping some. The table shows around 190,000 clones, with roughly 84% occurring only once. The TCR was taken from a girl aged 2 to 10 in good health and CMV-seropositive. The chain couples TRBV4-1 to TRBJ2-3; TRBD2 matches at 11 bases. Sample: PBMCs. The CDR3 is CASSQDRVIAGGPAPDTQYF. The CDR3 bases are TGCGCCAGCAGCCAAGATCGGGTGATAGCGGGGGGGCCAGCCCCAGATACGCAGTATTTT.